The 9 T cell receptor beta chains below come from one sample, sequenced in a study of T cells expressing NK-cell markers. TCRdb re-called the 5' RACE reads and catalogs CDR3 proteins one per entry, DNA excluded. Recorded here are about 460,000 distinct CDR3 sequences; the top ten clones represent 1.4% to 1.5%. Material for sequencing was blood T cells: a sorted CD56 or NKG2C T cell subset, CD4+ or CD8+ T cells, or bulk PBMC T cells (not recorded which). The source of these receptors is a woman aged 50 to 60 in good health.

CDR3 loop: CASRPTSGEQFF. V and J are TRBV12-3 or TRBV12-4 and TRBJ2-1; TCRdb outputs TRBD2, but without DNA this stays unchecked. The length of the CDR3 is 12 residues.

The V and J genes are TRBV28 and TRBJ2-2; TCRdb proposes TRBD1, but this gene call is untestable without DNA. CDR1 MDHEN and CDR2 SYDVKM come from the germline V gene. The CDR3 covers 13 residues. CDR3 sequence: CASLRGSTGELFF.

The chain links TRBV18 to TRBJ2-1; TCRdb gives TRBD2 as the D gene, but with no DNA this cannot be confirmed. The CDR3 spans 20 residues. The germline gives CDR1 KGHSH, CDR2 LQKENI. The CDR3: CASSPPKTSGEGNFYNEQFF.

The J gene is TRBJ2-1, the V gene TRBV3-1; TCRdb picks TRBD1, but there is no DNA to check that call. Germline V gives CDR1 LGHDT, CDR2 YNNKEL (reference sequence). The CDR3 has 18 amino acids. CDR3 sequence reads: CASSQNPTGTGAYNEQFF.

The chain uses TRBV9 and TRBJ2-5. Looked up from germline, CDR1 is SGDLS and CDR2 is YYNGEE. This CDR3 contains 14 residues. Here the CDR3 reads CASSVAMFQETQYF.

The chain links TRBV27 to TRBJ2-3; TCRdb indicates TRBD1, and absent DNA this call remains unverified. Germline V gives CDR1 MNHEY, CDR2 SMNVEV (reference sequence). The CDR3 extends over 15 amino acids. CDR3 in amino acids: CASSPLSGQRSTQYF.

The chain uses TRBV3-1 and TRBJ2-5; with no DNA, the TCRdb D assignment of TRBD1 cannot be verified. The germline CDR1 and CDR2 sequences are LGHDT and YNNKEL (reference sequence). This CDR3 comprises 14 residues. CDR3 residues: CASGQWAEQETQYF.

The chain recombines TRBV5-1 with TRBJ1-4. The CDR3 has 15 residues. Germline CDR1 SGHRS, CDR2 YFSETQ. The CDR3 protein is CASSPGGTNDEKLFF. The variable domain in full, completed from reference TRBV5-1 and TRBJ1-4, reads KAGVTQTPRYLIKTRGQQVTLSCSPISGHRSVSWYQQTPGQGLQFLFEYFSETQRNKGNFPGRFSGRQFSNSRSEMNVSTLELGDSALYLCASSPGGTNDEKLFFGSGTQLSVL.

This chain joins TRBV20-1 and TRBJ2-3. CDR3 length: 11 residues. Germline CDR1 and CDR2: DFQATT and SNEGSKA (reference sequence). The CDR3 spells CSAPGVDTQYF.